This is a list of T cell receptor beta chains from one sample in a study of blood T cell repertoires in COVID-19. Sequencing used immunoSEQ multiplex PCR; TCRdb keeps in-frame clones, though not all of them. This repertoire shows 50,000 to 75,000 clones, almost 90% found once; its top ten account for about 20%. The sequenced sample consisted of peripheral blood. These receptors all come from a woman in her forties or fifties with active or convalescent COVID-19. The CDR3 runs from the conserved cysteine through the conserved F or W. The D gene is left open where the match is weak. Clone size is given for some rows only: seen once, a few or many times, or a class if the clone is expanded.

j_call	d_call	v_call	cdr3_length	clone_size	cdr3_nt	cdr3_aa
TRBJ2-2	-	TRBV3-1/TRBV3-2	14	-	TGTGCCAGCAGCCTTAGCGGGAACACCGGGGAGCTGTTTTTT	CASSLSGNTGELFF
TRBJ2-3	-	TRBV15	15	-	TGTGCCACCAGCAGTCCGCGGGGCAGCACAGATACGCAGTATTTT	CATSSPRGSTDTQYF
TRBJ1-2	-	TRBV9	19	-	TGTGCCAGCAGCGTAGACAGTTTCGCAGTGGGTTTCCGCTACTATGGCTACACCTTC	CASSVDSFAVGFRYYGYTF
TRBJ2-3	-	TRBV27	13	-	TGTGCCAGCACATCGGGGGTCACAGATACGCAGTATTTT	CASTSGVTDTQYF
TRBJ2-5	-	TRBV10-1	16	-	TGCGCCAGCAGTTTAGGGTCGGGACTTTCTCAAGAGACCCAGTACTTC	CASSLGSGLSQETQYF
TRBJ2-2	TRBD1	TRBV3-1/TRBV3-2	14	-	TGTGCCAGCAGCTCGGGACAGGGAAGCGGGGAGCTGTTTTTT	CASSSGQGSGELFF
TRBJ2-3	TRBD1	TRBV7-8	15	-	TGTGCCAGCAGCCGGGACAGGGGTTTCACAGATACGCAGTATTTT	CASSRDRGFTDTQYF
TRBJ2-3	TRBD2	TRBV7-2	16	-	TGTGCCAGCAGCCGCGGACTAGCGGGACGCACAGATACGCAGTATTTT	CASSRGLAGRTDTQYF
TRBJ1-1	-	TRBV10-3	13	-	TGTGCCATCAGTGTAGCAGAAAACACTGAAGCTTTCTTT	CAISVAENTEAFF
TRBJ2-3	-	TRBV2	20	-	TGTGCCAGCAGTCAAAGGGCTGCAAACTTAGCGGGAAGGGGGCCAGATACGCAGTATTTT	CASSQRAANLAGRGPDTQYF
TRBJ1-1	-	TRBV27	14	few	TGTGCCAGCAGTTTCGCCAGGGTTGGGACTGAAGCTTTCTTT	CASSFARVGTEAFF
TRBJ1-1	-	TRBV28	14	-	TGTGCCAGCAGTCCCGGGAAGGCTCACACTGAAGCTTTCTTT	CASSPGKAHTEAFF
TRBJ1-1	TRBD1	TRBV5-1	17	-	TGCGCCAGCAGCTCCCGGACAGGGGGGTCAAGGAACACTGAAGCTTTCTTT	CASSSRTGGSRNTEAFF